These 25 T cell receptor beta chains share one sample of origin, sequenced in a study of T cells in Graves' hyperthyroidism and ophthalmopathy. TCR beta CDR3 regions were amplified from RNA transcripts. The primer set for the first-round RT-PCR of the TCR CDR3 was HTBI. Each CDR3 protein is one row after TCRdb ran MiXCR on the multiplex PCR reads. The repertoire holds about 380,000 distinct CDR3 sequences, with 13% to 15% as singletons. The sample comprised blood. All receptors come from a woman under 40 with Graves' ophthalmopathy.

Ten or more counts support this clonotype. The chain combines TRBV7-2 with TRBJ1-6; D perhaps matches TRBD1 (5 bases). With 2 bases removed from V and 9 bases from J, the gap between germline ends came to 8 bases. Per germline, CDR1 SGHTA and CDR2 FQGNSA. The CDR3 loop spans 13 amino acids. As DNA, the CDR3 is TGTGCCAGCAGCTTACTTGGGGGTTCACCCCTCCACTTT. Protein sequence: CASSLLGGSPLHF.

This clonotype was detected ten times or more. CDR3 DNA: TGTGCCAGCAGCTTAGATTGGGGGAATGAGCAGTTCTTC. This sequence encodes CASSLDWGNEQFF. This sequence joins TRBV11-3 and TRBJ2-1; D is tentatively TRBD1 or TRBD2 (5 bases each). The length of the CDR3 is 13 residues. Trimming removed 0 bases from V and 7 bases from J, with 7 bases in between. The germline V gene has CDR1 SGHNT and CDR2 YENEEA. Complete variable domain (other parts from reference TRBV11-3 and TRBJ2-1): EAGVVQSPRYKIIEKKQPVAFWCNPISGHNTLYWYLQNLGQGPELLIRYENEEAVDDSQLPKDRFSAERLKGVDSTLKIQPAELGDSAVYLCASSLDWGNEQFFGPGTRLTVL.

The V call is TRBV19, the J call TRBJ1-2; D perhaps matches TRBD1 (6 bases). V lost 7 bases, J lost 4 bases, and 22 bases lay in between. Germline V lookup: CDR1 LNHDA, CDR2 SQIVND (reference sequence). The CDR3 has 16 amino acids. Written as DNA, the CDR3 is TGTGCCAGTACTACAACCCTACCCGACAGGCTCTATGGCTACACCTTC. Translating gives CASTTTLPDRLYGYTF.

This clonotype appeared many times. The rearrangement links TRBV6-1 to TRBJ2-7; D possibly corresponds to TRBD2 (6 bases). Looked up from germline, CDR1 is MNHNS and CDR2 is SASEGT. V was clipped by 1 base and J by 0 bases, with 7 bases between them. CDR3 size: 14 residues. CDR3: CASSEGLGSYEQYF. In DNA, the CDR3 is TGTGCCAGCAGTGAAGGACTAGGCTCCTACGAGCAGTACTTC.

The chain couples TRBV7-9 to TRBJ1-2; D is unclear. The CDR3 has 12 residues. Trimming removed 8 bases at V and 2 bases at J, with 9 bases between. Per the germline V gene, CDR1 is SEHNR and CDR2 is FQNEAQ (reference sequence). CDR3 sequence: CASSFENYGYTF. The CDR3, as DNA: TGTGCCAGCTCATTCGAAAACTATGGCTACACCTTC.

In its sample, this clonotype was seen many times. The CDR3 DNA follows: TGTGCCAGCAGTTTAGGAGGCCCCCGGGACGAGCAGTACTTC. Protein: CASSLGGPRDEQYF. The chain uses TRBV28 and TRBJ2-7, with D perhaps matching TRBD2 (5 bases). The CDR3 is 14 amino acids. Per germline, CDR1 MDHEN and CDR2 SYDVKM. Trimming left V 2 bases short and J 5 bases short, with 13 bases between.

This clonotype appeared many times. The chain carries TRBV12-5 and TRBJ2-5; tentative D call: TRBD1 (7 bases). This CDR3 contains 14 residues. V was cut by 6 bases and J by 1 base, with 12 bases left in between. Germline loops: CDR1 LGHNT, CDR2 FRNRAP. The CDR3 protein is CASGPGGRQETQYF. Written as DNA, the CDR3 is TGTGCTAGTGGCCCAGGGGGGCGCCAAGAGACCCAGTACTTC.

V is TRBV24-1 and J is TRBJ1-1, with a tentative D call TRBD1 (6 bases). The CDR3 has 15 amino acids. Trimming took 2 bases from V and 10 from J, leaving 19 bases between them. Germline loops: CDR1 KGHDR, CDR2 SFDVKD. The CDR3 loop is CATSDSQQGRVGAFF. The DNA for the CDR3 is TGTGCCACCAGTGATTCCCAACAGGGTCGGGTCGGAGCTTTCTTT.

This clonotype has ten or more counts. J is TRBJ2-3 and V is TRBV2; 7 bases map to TRBD1. This CDR3 is 14 amino acids long. V lost 3 bases and J lost 6; bases outside the gene matches: 6. CDR1 is SNHLY, CDR2 FYNNEI, per germline. CDR3: CASSDRGNRDTQYF. The CDR3 bases are TGTGCCAGCAGTGACAGGGGGAATCGTGATACGCAGTATTTT.

This chain joins TRBV6-1 and TRBJ2-4; 10 positions agree with TRBD1. Germline CDR1 MNHNS, CDR2 SASEGT. This CDR3 has 14 residues. Trimming at V came to 6 bases and at J to 6 bases, leaving 5 bases not matched to a gene. In DNA, the CDR3 is TGTGCCAGCAGACGAGGACAGGGGGGAAACATTCAGTACTTC. This encodes CASRRGQGGNIQYF.

This clonotype was counted at least ten times. This chain's CDR3 is CATDRGLAKNIQYF. CDR3 sequence (DNA): TGTGCCACCGACAGGGGATTAGCCAAAAACATTCAGTACTTC. The V gene is TRBV6-1, the J gene TRBJ2-4; 8 bases match TRBD1. CDR1 MNHNS and CDR2 SASEGT come from the germline V gene. CDR3 length equals 14 residues. V was pared by 10 bases and J by 0 bases, with 5 bases of the junction left unmatched.

For this clonotype: A read error may account for a junction end that differs from germline. The CDR3 DNA reads TGTGCCAGCAAGAGGGACACCCTGAACTTGGGTTCTGGGGCCAACGTCCTGGCTTTC. It encodes CASKRDTLNLGSGANVLAF. The chain uses TRBV27 and TRBJ2-6; D may be TRBD1 (6 bases). The CDR3 extends over 19 amino acids. Germline CDR1 and CDR2: MNHEY and SMNVEV (reference sequence). The whole variable domain, remainder taken from reference TRBV27 and TRBJ2-6, is EAQVTQNPRYLITVTGKKLTVTCSQNMNHEYMSWYRQDPGLGLRQIYYSMNVEVTDKGDVPEGYKVSRKEKRNFPLILESPSPNQTSLYFCASKRDTLNLGSGANVLAFGAGSRLTVL.

This clonotype was observed many times. V usage is TRBV5-1 and J usage is TRBJ2-1; unclear D gene. Per the germline V gene, CDR1 is SGHRS and CDR2 is YFSETQ. Trimming removed 0 bases at V and 5 bases at J, with 9 bases between. The CDR3 extends over 14 amino acids. The CDR3 reads CASSLAMAHNEQFF. DNA for the CDR3: TGCGCCAGCAGCTTGGCAATGGCGCACAATGAGCAGTTCTTC.

In this sample, this clonotype turned up many times. The chain employs TRBV13 and TRBJ1-2; D uncertain. Germline loops: CDR1 PRHDT, CDR2 FYEKMQ (reference sequence). This CDR3 comprises 13 residues. Trimming shortened V by 1 base and J by 5 bases, and 8 bases separated the two germline ends. Here the CDR3 DNA reads TGTGCCAGCAGCTTAGCCACGGAGTATGGCTACACCTTC. It translates to CASSLATEYGYTF.

There are many counts of this clonotype. The chain employs TRBV10-3 and TRBJ2-7; 11 nucleotides align to TRBD2. With 6 bases clipped from V and 4 bases from J, the junction kept 11 bases outside the gene matches. Germline CDR1 ENHRY, CDR2 SYGVKD. This CDR3 is built from 16 residues. The CDR3 loop is CAISSGTSGGRYEQYF. The CDR3 region has the DNA TGTGCCATCAGCTCCGGAACTAGCGGGGGAAGGTACGAGCAGTACTTC.

This clonotype appeared a few times. This chain uses TRBV5-8 with TRBJ1-6; D call uncertain. V lost 2 bases and J 1 base, leaving 10 bases between the germline ends. The CDR3 consists of 16 residues. Germline loops: CDR1 SGHTS, CDR2 YDEGEE. The CDR3 region has the DNA TGTGCCAGCAGCTTCGGCCTCCCATCCTATAATTCACCCCTCCACTTT. Its translation: CASSFGLPSYNSPLHF.

The sample holds many counts of this clonotype. The chain recombines TRBV28 with TRBJ1-5; D is undetermined. Germline assignment: CDR1 MDHEN and CDR2 SYDVKM. The CDR3 is 14 amino acids. The V end was cut by 6 bases, the J end by 0 bases, with 9 bases between. CDR3: CASSLVTSNQPQHF. The CDR3 DNA follows: TGTGCCAGCAGCCTAGTTACTAGCAATCAGCCCCAGCATTTT. The variable domain in full, completed from reference TRBV28 and TRBJ1-5, reads DVKVTQSSRYLVKRTGEKVFLECVQDMDHENMFWYRQDPGLGLRLIYFSYDVKMKEKGDIPEGYSVSREKKERFSLILESASTNQTSMYLCASSLVTSNQPQHFGDGTRLSIL.

A note on this clonotype: This may stem from a read error, because a much larger clone lies one nucleotide away. The chain recombines TRBV18 with TRBJ2-1; D possibly corresponds to TRBD2 (7 bases). The V end lost 2 bases, the J end lost 10 bases, and 15 bases lay between the germline ends. CDR1 is KGHSH and CDR2 is LQKENI in the germline V gene. The CDR3 has 14 residues. DNA of the CDR3: TGTGCCAGCTCACCAGCAGAGGGGGGGTACGAGCAGTTCTTC. Residues: CASSPAEGGYEQFF.

This clonotype was counted ten times or more. The chain carries TRBV28 and TRBJ1-2; D is unresolved. The CDR3 length is 18 residues. Germline V gene data show CDR1 as MDHEN and CDR2 as SYDVKM. Trimming stripped 6 bases from V and 0 bases from J, with 23 bases between. As DNA, the CDR3 is TGTGCCAGCAGAAGCCGGAGGGAGAGAATAAAACCTAACTATGGCTACACCTTC. This sequence encodes CASRSRRERIKPNYGYTF.

This clonotype was detected many times. The V and J genes are TRBV10-1 and TRBJ2-7, with 7 bases that match TRBD2. Germline V gives CDR1 WNHNN, CDR2 SYGVQD (reference sequence). This CDR3 is 14 amino acids long. Germline trimming cut 4 bases from V and 7 bases from J; bases unmatched to any gene: 10. DNA for the CDR3: TGCGCCAGCAGTGCCGCTAGCGGAGCTTCTGAGCAGTACTTC. It encodes CASSAASGASEQYF.

This clonotype appeared many times. The chain recombines TRBV30 with TRBJ2-1; TRBD2 matches 14 bases. After removal of 3 bases from V and 13 bases from J, the junction contained 8 bases not matched to a gene. Germline loops: CDR1 GTSNPN, CDR2 SVGIG (reference sequence). The CDR3 consists of 14 residues. The DNA for the CDR3 is TGTGCCTGGAGCGCAGGACTAGCGGGGGGCAGTCAGTTCTTC. Its translation: CAWSAGLAGGSQFF.

This clonotype was counted many times. The CDR3 is CASSFGQVDGNTIYF. DNA of the CDR3: TGTGCCAGCAGCTTCGGACAGGTAGACGGAAACACCATATATTTT. The chain has TRBV13 and TRBJ1-3, with TRBD1 matching 7 bases. Germline trimming cut 3 bases from V and 4 bases from J; bases unmatched to any gene: 6. This CDR3 region has 15 residues. Germline CDR1 PRHDT, CDR2 FYEKMQ (reference sequence). Full variable domain (rest looked up from reference TRBV13 and TRBJ1-3): AAGVIQSPRHLIKEKRETATLKCYPIPRHDTVYWYQQGPGQDPQFLISFYEKMQSDKGSIPDRFSAQQFSDYHSELNMSSLELGDSALYFCASSFGQVDGNTIYFGEGSWLTVV.

This clonotype was observed many times. The genes are TRBV28 and TRBJ2-3, with D perhaps matching TRBD1 or TRBD2 (5 bases each). The CDR3 runs to 14 residues. Per the germline V gene, CDR1 is MDHEN and CDR2 is SYDVKM. V lost 3 bases and J 6 bases, leaving 13 bases between the germline ends. The CDR3 loop is CASSFEGLGDTQYF. The CDR3 region has the DNA TGTGCCAGCAGTTTCGAGGGGCTTGGGGATACGCAGTATTTT.

The table lists this clonotype with many counts. The rearrangement uses TRBV28 and TRBJ1-5; maybe TRBD1 (5 bases). This CDR3 contains 15 residues. Per the germline V gene, CDR1 is MDHEN and CDR2 is SYDVKM. Trimming stripped 4 bases from V and 3 bases from J, with 13 bases between. Here the CDR3 reads CASSSRTGPNQPQHF. Here the CDR3 DNA reads TGTGCCAGCAGTTCCCGGACGGGACCCAATCAGCCCCAGCATTTT.

This clonotype was seen repeatedly, ten times or more. V gene TRBV7-9 combines with J gene TRBJ1-4; TRBD1 aligns across 10 bases. CDR1 and CDR2 from the germline V gene are SEHNR and FQNEAQ (reference sequence). After removal of 7 bases from V and 8 bases from J, the junction contained 7 bases not matched to a gene. The CDR3 contains 14 residues. The CDR3 loop reads CASILTGGGEKLFF. In DNA, the CDR3 is TGTGCCAGCATACTGACAGGGGGCGGAGAAAAACTGTTTTTT.